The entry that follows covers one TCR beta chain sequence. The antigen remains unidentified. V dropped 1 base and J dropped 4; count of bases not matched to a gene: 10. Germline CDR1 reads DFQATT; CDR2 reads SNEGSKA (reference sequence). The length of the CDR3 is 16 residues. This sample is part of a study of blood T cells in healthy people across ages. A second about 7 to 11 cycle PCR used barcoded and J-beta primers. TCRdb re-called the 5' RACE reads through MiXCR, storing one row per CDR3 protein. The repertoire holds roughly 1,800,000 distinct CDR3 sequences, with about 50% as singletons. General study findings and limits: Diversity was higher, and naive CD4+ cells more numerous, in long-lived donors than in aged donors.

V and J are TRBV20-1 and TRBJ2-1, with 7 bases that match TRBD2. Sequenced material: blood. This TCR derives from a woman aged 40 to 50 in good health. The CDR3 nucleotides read TGCAGTGCTAGAGCGAGCGGGGCGCGAATGTACAATGAGCAGTTCTTC. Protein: CSARASGARMYNEQFF.